The 27 T cell receptor beta chains in this list originate from one sample, sequenced in a study of T cells in Graves' hyperthyroidism and ophthalmopathy. TCR beta CDR3 regions were amplified from RNA. Primed by the HTBI set, a first-round RT-PCR was run on the TCR CDR3. MiXCR was run by TCRdb on the multiplex PCR reads, yielding one entry per CDR3 protein. The sample has 500,000 to 600,000 distinct CDR3 sequences; approximately 15% are singletons. Specimen: blood. These receptor sequences come from a woman under 30 with Graves' hyperthyroidism.

This clonotype was found many times. The CDR3 loop reads CASSLDGSYNSPLHF. CDR3 in DNA: TGTGCCAGCAGCTTAGACGGCTCCTATAATTCACCCCTCCACTTT. The rearrangement joins TRBV7-9 to TRBJ1-6; D remains ambiguous. The V gene's germline CDR1 is SEHNR and CDR2 FQNEAQ (reference sequence). Trimming took off 1 base at V and 0 bases at J, with 4 bases between the two ends. The CDR3 contains 15 residues.

This clonotype was found many times. The chain is built from TRBV24-1 and TRBJ2-4, with TRBD2 as a possible D gene (5 bases). Trimming cost V 8 bases and J 2 bases, with 9 bases left between them. Per germline, CDR1 KGHDR and CDR2 SFDVKD. The CDR3 runs 13 residues. CDR3 residues: CATTPGSKNIQYF. As DNA, the CDR3 is TGTGCCACCACACCGGGATCCAAAAACATTCAGTACTTC.

At least ten counts were recorded for this clonotype. The chain employs TRBV28 and TRBJ2-5; 9 nucleotides line up with TRBD1. This CDR3 region has 16 residues. Germline CDR1 and CDR2: MDHEN and SYDVKM. The junction had 11 bases not matched to a gene; V was cut back by 4 bases and J by 5 bases. The CDR3 protein is CASSSLQGTGRETQYF. CDR3 bases: TGTGCCAGCAGTTCTCTACAAGGGACAGGGCGCGAGACCCAGTACTTC.

CDR3 residues: CASGLVLGGGQPQHF. The CDR3 DNA follows: TGTGCTAGTGGTTTGGTCCTTGGAGGAGGTCAGCCCCAGCATTTT. The chain combines TRBV12-5 with TRBJ1-5; D is uncertain. Germline V gene data show CDR1 as LGHNT and CDR2 as FRNRAP. The CDR3 spans 15 residues. Trimming removed 0 bases from V and 6 bases from J, with 12 bases in between.

This clonotype was seen at least ten times. The rearrangement links TRBV29-1 to TRBJ2-5, with D perhaps matching TRBD1 (6 bases). CDR3 length: 15 amino acids. V lost 5 bases to trimming and J lost 4 bases, with 20 bases between them. Germline loops: CDR1 SQVTM, CDR2 ANQGSEA. CDR3 bases: TGCAGCGTTCCCGAAGTAGGGGGAAGGTCAGAGACCCAGTACTTC. This translates into CSVPEVGGRSETQYF.

This chain joins TRBV5-5 and TRBJ2-2, with 8 positions matching TRBD2. With 6 bases clipped from V and 5 bases from J, the junction kept 15 bases outside the gene matches. The germline CDR1 and CDR2 sequences are SGHKS and YYEKEE (reference sequence). The length of the CDR3 is 17 residues. CDR3 sequence (DNA): TGTGCCAGCATCGGGAGGGTGGGTCAGCCCGGGACCGGGGAGCTGTTTTTT. Translating gives CASIGRVGQPGTGELFF.

This clonotype showed up many times. The chain joins TRBV20-1 to TRBJ2-7; 8 bases map to TRBD2. This CDR3 is built from 13 residues. Germline CDR1 is DFQATT and CDR2 is SNEGSKA (reference sequence). Germline trimming cut 3 bases from V and 3 bases from J; bases unmatched to any gene: 4. The chain's CDR3 is CSASGRADYEQYF. Written as DNA, the CDR3 is TGCAGTGCTAGCGGGAGGGCGGACTACGAGCAGTACTTC.

This clonotype appeared many times. J is TRBJ2-7 and V is TRBV20-1; D is undetermined. The CDR3 covers 13 residues. Germline lookup yields CDR1 DFQATT and CDR2 SNEGSKA (reference sequence). The ends were cut back, 2 bases at V and 0 bases at J, with 8 bases in the middle. The CDR3 DNA reads as TGCAGTGCTAGAAGCCGGGTCTCCTACGAGCAGTACTTC. This gives the protein CSARSRVSYEQYF.

Points on this clonotype: Because it lacks the conserved phenylalanine or tryptophan at the end, this CDR3 is likely a read error. The gene calls are TRBV20-1 and TRBJ1-5, with TRBD1 matching 7 bases. This CDR3 has 15 amino acids. The V gene's germline CDR1 is DFQATT and CDR2 SNEGSKA (reference sequence). With 3 bases clipped from V and 1 base from J, the junction kept 6 bases outside the gene matches. CDR3 DNA: TGCAGTGCTAGTCGACAGGGAAGGAGCAATCAGCCCCAGCATCTT. Translation: CSASRQGRSNQPQHL.

This clonotype was seen many times. The chain recombines TRBV7-2 with TRBJ1-2; D is unclear. The CDR3 extends over 13 amino acids. V dropped 1 base and J dropped 3 bases, with 6 bases sitting between them. Germline V gene sequence: CDR1 SGHTA, CDR2 FQGNSA. The CDR3 is CASSLDPDYGYTF. The CDR3 DNA is TGTGCCAGCAGCTTAGACCCAGACTATGGCTACACCTTC.

This clonotype has at least ten counts. The V and J genes are TRBV20-1 and TRBJ1-1; no reliable D call. The CDR3 covers 14 residues. The germline V and J ends were trimmed by 0 bases and 1 base, with 9 bases remaining between them. Per the germline V gene, CDR1 is DFQATT and CDR2 is SNEGSKA (reference sequence). The CDR3 region is CSAREGGGNTEAFF. CDR3 bases: TGCAGTGCTAGAGAAGGAGGTGGGAACACTGAAGCTTTCTTT.

This clonotype has just a few counts. This sequence joins TRBV19 and TRBJ1-1, with 7 positions matching TRBD1. This CDR3 has 13 residues. V was pared by 9 bases and J by 3 bases, with 7 bases of the junction left unmatched. Germline CDR1 LNHDA, CDR2 SQIVND (reference sequence). This chain's CDR3 is CASSPGGDTEAFF. The CDR3 region has the DNA TGTGCCAGCAGCCCAGGGGGGGACACTGAAGCTTTCTTT.

This clonotype was found many times. The chain recombines TRBV24-1 with TRBJ1-1; 9 bases fit TRBD1. Germline V gives CDR1 KGHDR, CDR2 SFDVKD. With 5 bases clipped from V and 5 bases from J, the junction kept 5 bases outside the gene matches. This CDR3 contains 14 residues. In DNA, the CDR3 is TGTGCCACCAGTGCTACAGGGGGCCGAACTGAAGCTTTCTTT. Its protein is CATSATGGRTEAFF.

This clonotype was seen only a few times. The V gene is TRBV7-9, the J gene TRBJ2-2; weak D call: TRBD1 (5 bases). V gave up 1 base and J gave up 3 bases, with 12 bases separating them. Germline assignment: CDR1 SEHNR and CDR2 FQNEAQ (reference sequence). The CDR3 is made up of 16 amino acids. CDR3 loop: CASSLVLAGYTGELFF. CDR3 DNA sequence: TGTGCCAGCAGCTTAGTGCTGGCAGGGTACACCGGGGAGCTGTTTTTT.

As to this clonotype: A much larger clone sits a single nucleotide away, making a read error possible. This chain connects TRBV7-9 to TRBJ1-3; D is unresolved. The germline V gene has CDR1 SEHNR and CDR2 FQNEAQ (reference sequence). V was pared by 5 bases and J by 3 bases, with 17 bases between. The CDR3 consists of 16 residues. The CDR3 sequence is CASSVARVDFGNTIYF. The CDR3 nucleotides read TGTGCCAGCAGCGTTGCCCGAGTAGACTTTGGAAACACCATATATTTT.

There are many counts of this clonotype. CDR3 sequence (DNA): TGTGCCAGCAGCTTACCCCAGGGGGGGAGGAATGAGCAGTTCTTC. Amino acids: CASSLPQGGRNEQFF. This chain uses TRBV7-2 with TRBJ2-1; D possibly matches TRBD1 or TRBD2 (7 bases each). Germline V gene sequence: CDR1 SGHTA, CDR2 FQGNSA. The CDR3 has 15 amino acids. Deletions cut 2 bases from V and 7 bases from J, with 15 bases between.

This clonotype occurred many times. This chain uses TRBV20-1 with TRBJ1-5; maybe TRBD1 (6 bases). Germline CDR1 is DFQATT and CDR2 is SNEGSKA (reference sequence). V lost 3 bases to trimming and J lost 6 bases, with 9 bases between them. The CDR3 is 12 residues long. The CDR3 nucleotides read TGCAGTGCTAGGTCCAGGGGTCAGCCCCAGCATTTT. Amino acid sequence: CSARSRGQPQHF.

V is TRBV5-1 and J is TRBJ2-3, with 8 bases identical to TRBD1. CDR1 and CDR2 (germline): SGHRS, YFSETQ. J was trimmed by 2 bases and V by 2 bases; bases with no gene match: 7. The CDR3 has 16 amino acids. The CDR3 nucleotides are TGCGCCAGCAGCTTAGGGACAGGATTTTCCACAGATACGCAGTATTTT. Its protein product is CASSLGTGFSTDTQYF.

The V and J genes are TRBV2 and TRBJ2-1; TRBD1 aligns across 7 bases. The CDR3 contains 15 residues. The germline V gene has CDR1 SNHLY and CDR2 FYNNEI. V gave up 4 bases and J gave up 2 bases; unmatched junction bases: 5. CDR3 amino acids: CASSGGGTAYNEQFF. The CDR3 DNA reads as TGTGCCAGCAGTGGGGGTGGGACAGCCTACAATGAGCAGTTCTTC.

V gene TRBV28 combines with J gene TRBJ2-1; 7 bases align to TRBD2. Germline assignment: CDR1 MDHEN and CDR2 SYDVKM. With V trimmed by 5 bases and J by 4 bases, 8 bases remained unmatched. CDR3 length: 15 residues. The CDR3 protein is CASSAAGTIYNEQFF. For the CDR3, the DNA is TGTGCCAGCAGTGCCGCCGGGACTATTTACAATGAGCAGTTCTTC.

In its sample, this clonotype was seen a few times. A read error may produce the germline difference seen at one junction end. The chain links TRBV24-1 to TRBJ2-7; 7 positions match TRBD1. Germline CDR1 is KGHDR and CDR2 is SFDVKD. The CDR3 has 14 residues. In DNA, the CDR3 is TGTGCCACCAGTGACCGGGACAGCTCCTACGGGCAGTACTTC. Translating it yields CATSDRDSSYGQYF.

The chain joins TRBV11-2 to TRBJ1-4; the D gene is possibly TRBD1 (6 bases). Germline CDR1 reads SGHAT; CDR2 reads FQNNGV. CDR3 length equals 15 residues. V lost 3 bases to trimming and J lost 5 bases, with 13 bases between them. The CDR3 loop is CASSFGGGYNEKLFF. In DNA form, the CDR3 reads TGTGCCAGCAGCTTCGGAGGGGGTTACAATGAAAAACTGTTTTTT.

This clonotype was counted once. The junction shows a germline mismatch at one end, possibly a read error. The gene calls are TRBV6-1 and TRBJ2-2; 7 bases align to TRBD1. Per germline, CDR1 MNHNS and CDR2 SASEGT. The CDR3 consists of 16 residues. The CDR3 loop reads CTSRLRGTINTGELFF. CDR3 DNA: TGTACCAGCAGACTCAGGGGGACGATCAACACCGGGGAGCTGTTTTTT.

The J gene is TRBJ2-1, the V gene TRBV25-1; D is unclear. The CDR3 length is 13 residues. CDR1 and CDR2 (germline): MGHDK, SYGVNS. The V gene lost 4 bases and the J gene lost 6 bases, with 10 bases spanning the gap. The CDR3 sequence: CASSADRGNEQFF. CDR3 DNA sequence: TGTGCCAGCAGTGCGGATAGAGGCAATGAGCAGTTCTTC.

This clonotype was recorded many times. The rearrangement joins TRBV24-1 to TRBJ1-2; the D is unclear. This CDR3 spans 14 amino acids. The germline V gene encodes CDR1 KGHDR and CDR2 SFDVKD. Trimming stripped 0 bases from V and 1 base from J, with 5 bases between. DNA of the CDR3: TGTGCCACCAGTGATTTGGGCCGTAACTATGGCTACACCTTC. This translates into CATSDLGRNYGYTF.

V is TRBV18 and J is TRBJ2-2; unclear D gene. V lost 0 bases and J lost 5, with 4 bases in between. CDR3 size: 13 residues. Germline values: CDR1 KGHSH, CDR2 LQKENI. The CDR3 region is CASSPPGTGELFF. The CDR3 DNA reads as TGTGCCAGCTCACCACCGGGGACCGGGGAGCTGTTTTTT.

As for this clonotype: A single base separates this from a much larger clone, so it may be a read error. This chain uses TRBV3-1 with TRBJ2-7; possibly TRBD2 for D (6 bases). This CDR3 is built from 14 residues. The germline gives CDR1 LGHDT, CDR2 YNNKEL (reference sequence). CDR3 nucleotides: TGTGCCAGCAGCCGTGCGGGGTATGACTACGAGCTGTACTTC. The encoded protein is CASSRAGYDYELYF.